The present entry profiles one T cell receptor (beta chain) with its context. The antigen remains undetermined. This specimen comes from a study of identical twins. With V trimmed by 4 bases and J by 4 bases, 13 bases remained unmatched. This CDR3 has 17 amino acids. Per germline, CDR1 LGHDT and CDR2 YNNKEL (reference sequence). Only healthy Caucasians were enrolled as donors. The cDNA had a unique molecular identifier and a template-switch universal primer site. TCRdb analysed the 5' RACE reads with MiXCR anew, one entry per CDR3 protein. The table shows approximately 590,000 distinct CDR3 sequences, with 7.5% to 10% occurring only once. Whole-study findings and limits: Twin pairs' shared out-of-frame alpha sequences were enriched in low generation probability. Fewer insertions were carried by abundant cord blood beta clonotypes, but none was seen in memory repertoires.

These data were also filed under a second study, of yellow fever vaccine responses in identical twins.

The TCR originated in a woman in her late teens or twenties in good health. The chain employs TRBV3-1 and TRBJ2-3, with 8 bases fitting TRBD2. Sequencing was carried out using PBMCs. The chain's CDR3 is CASSLIWGGRNADTQYF. The CDR3, as DNA: TGTGCCAGCAGCCTAATCTGGGGCGGGAGGAACGCAGATACGCAGTATTTT.